Listed below are T cell receptor beta chains from one sample, sequenced in a study of T cell responses to AZD1222 COVID-19 vaccine. Assay: immunoSEQ multiplex PCR; the TCRdb copy retains only in-frame clones and omits some. The sample lists approximately 150,000 clones, over 85% occurring once. The sequenced sample was peripheral blood, obtained 28 days after the second AZD1222 dose. These receptors all come from an adult who received the AZD1222 COVID-19 vaccine. Each CDR3 is given without its conserved first and last residue. D genes are given only for firm matches. Size values are once, few and many counts, or a class for expanded clones, and some rows have none.

size	J	D	V	CDR3
-	TRBJ2-2	-	TRBV7-7	ASRPGAPGTGELF
-	TRBJ2-1	TRBD1	TRBV5-4	ASSTGTGMAGNEQF
-	TRBJ1-5	-	TRBV30	AWSVAGEQPQH
-	TRBJ2-1	TRBD2	TRBV4-1	ASSQVGTSGNNEQF
-	TRBJ1-5	TRBD1	TRBV7-2	ASSPQGGGQPQH
-	TRBJ2-3	-	TRBV5-8	ASSLAPRGWGTDTQY
-	TRBJ2-1	TRBD2	TRBV6-2/TRBV6-3	ASSYGAGADGNEQF
-	TRBJ1-2	-	TRBV19	ASSTLELLGYGYT
-	TRBJ2-7	-	TRBV4-2	ASSQGSEQY
once	TRBJ1-2	-	TRBV27	ASSRRVGGTAGGYT
-	TRBJ1-3	-	TRBV19	ASGVSGNTIY
-	TRBJ2-3	-	TRBV7-2	ASSFTGSGDTQY
-	TRBJ2-1	-	TRBV4-1	ASSQGGANNEQF
-	TRBJ2-1	-	TRBV7-9	ASSLAGRTSSYNEQF
-	TRBJ2-7	TRBD2	TRBV7-9	ASSFLAGGQEQY
-	TRBJ2-5	-	TRBV19	ASSATGDRPQETQY
-	TRBJ1-5	-	TRBV9	ASSAVGDRQPQH
-	TRBJ2-1	-	TRBV28	ASSSSAWSYNEQF
once	TRBJ1-6	-	TRBV19	ASTPRGQGNSPLH
-	TRBJ2-3	-	TRBV6-1	ASSDTGSTDTQY
-	TRBJ2-7	-	TRBV11-2	ASSLGTGRGTSYEQY
-	TRBJ2-3	-	TRBV7-2	ASSLDSQAPDTQY
-	TRBJ1-4	-	TRBV7-2	ASSRQANEKLF
-	TRBJ2-7	TRBD1	TRBV11-3	ASSFLWDRDRSYEQY
-	TRBJ2-5	TRBD1	TRBV28	ASSLGQAKETQY
-	TRBJ2-4	-	TRBV6-6	ASSYTVAKNIQY
-	TRBJ2-1	TRBD2	TRBV6-5	ASSVTSAYNEQF
-	TRBJ2-7	TRBD1	TRBV4-2	ASSQDHGTGRAYEQY
-	TRBJ1-2	-	TRBV4-2	ASSQAGEGVYGYT
-	TRBJ2-5	-	TRBV12-3/TRBV12-4	ASSPPGVGTQY
few	TRBJ1-5	-	TRBV3-1/TRBV3-2	ASSHTGNQPQH
-	TRBJ1-1	-	TRBV4-2	ASSRGPGWDYTEAF
once	TRBJ1-5	-	TRBV7-8	ASSPTRAGGQPQH
-	TRBJ1-6	TRBD1	TRBV7-2	ASSFRTGGPYNSPLH
-	TRBJ2-5	TRBD1	TRBV7-2	ASSLSRQGETQY
-	TRBJ2-7	-	TRBV30	AWSRNRVGFSYEQY
-	TRBJ1-2	-	TRBV14	ASILSRAGYGYT
-	TRBJ1-1	TRBD1	TRBV29-1	SVEQGVEAF
-	TRBJ1-3	-	TRBV11-3	ASSLGGSGSGNTIY
-	TRBJ2-1	-	TRBV30	AWSRGGIYNEQF
-	TRBJ1-6	TRBD1	TRBV3-1/TRBV3-2	ASSHRGLQSPLH
-	TRBJ2-1	TRBD2	TRBV7-2	ASNPSGSLHEQF
-	TRBJ1-2	-	TRBV6-2/TRBV6-3	ASSYSGSLSG
-	TRBJ1-6	TRBD1	TRBV9	ASSVGTGVNSPLH
-	-	-	TRBV30	AWSVVETQY
-	TRBJ2-7	-	TRBV6-5	ASSYSGSAHEQY
-	TRBJ2-5	-	TRBV5-1	ASSLGTGQETQY
-	TRBJ2-2	-	TRBV10-2	ASSAPPAGLPDLTGELF
once	TRBJ1-2	-	TRBV7-2	ASSLGSGNSLYGYT